This T cell receptor (beta chain) was identified in a study of regulatory T cells in long-lasting Graves disease. Trimming took off 6 bases at V and 2 bases at J, with 11 bases between the two ends. CDR3 length: 13 residues. The V gene's germline CDR1 is MGHDK and CDR2 SYGVNS. Noted time point: persistent/refractory GD, antithyroid drugs over 5 years with positive TRAb. Generation of the TCR library employed RNA extracted from PBMCs. An endocrinology department located in Xi'an, China, was where the patients came from. EDTA tubes received approximately 9.8 milliliters of drawn peripheral blood. Notes on the study in general: Persistent Graves' patients had lower TCR diversity than newly diagnosed ones.

This clonotype came up a few times. Its antigen is not identified. Libraries of TCR beta came from iRepertoire HTBI primers plus Arm-PCR of CDR3 regions. In the original workflow: Identification yielded around 58 TRBV and 13 to 15 TRBJ segments across samples. MiXCR was run by TCRdb on the multiplex PCR reads, yielding one entry per CDR3 protein. These V and J calls originate from TCRdb's pipeline instead of the authors' own analysis. Of 450,000 or so distinct CDR3 sequences listed, around a fifth are singletons. The chain recombines TRBV25-1 with TRBJ2-7; a possible D gene is TRBD2 (6 bases). The origin of this receptor is a female donor with Graves disease. The sequencing here drew on peripheral blood mononuclear cells (PBMCs), taken when the disease was refractory, from a patient treated with antithyroid drugs. CDR3 residues: CASRGGGTYEQYF. CDR3 nucleotides: TGTGCCAGCAGGGGGGGAGGCACCTACGAGCAGTACTTC.